Presented here are 21 T cell receptor beta chains from one specimen sequenced in a study of T cells in narcolepsy. Produced via immunoSEQ multiplex PCR; TCRdb's table is partial and in-frame only. The sample records about 30,000 clones, 75% to 90% being singletons. The sample taken for sequencing was CD45RA- memory CD4+ T cells from PBMCs. The receptors stem from a human donor with narcolepsy.

A single count supports this clone. The V call is TRBV11-3, the J call TRBJ2-1; 12 bases map to TRBD1. This CDR3 is 14 amino acids long. Germline CDR1 SGHNT, CDR2 YENEEA. With 5 bases clipped from V and 9 bases from J, the junction kept 5 bases outside the gene matches. The CDR3 DNA reads TGTGCCAGCAGCGGGACAGGGGGCCTCAGTGAGCAGTTCTTC. Residues: CASSGTGGLSEQFF.

CDR3: CASSLGRNTEAFF. Written as DNA, the CDR3 is TGCGCCAGCAGCTTGGGACGGAACACTGAAGCTTTCTTT. This chain uses TRBV5-1 with TRBJ1-1; D remains ambiguous. V was shortened by 0 bases and J by 1 base, with 4 bases between the two germline ends. Germline assignment: CDR1 SGHRS and CDR2 YFSETQ. The CDR3 covers 13 residues.

The chain has TRBV5-1 and TRBJ1-5; D uncertain. CDR1 and CDR2 (germline): SGHRS, YFSETQ. V lost 4 bases to trimming and J lost 4 bases, with 15 bases between them. CDR3 length: 15 amino acids. The CDR3 DNA is TGCGCCAGCAGCCCGGACGGGGTTAGGAATCAGCCCCAGCATTTT. Translating gives CASSPDGVRNQPQHF.

The chain has TRBV5-1 and TRBJ1-2; D is perhaps TRBD1 (5 bases). V shed 2 bases and J shed 7 bases, with 15 bases lying between them. The CDR3 has 14 residues. From germline, CDR1 is SGHRS and CDR2 YFSETQ. CDR3 nucleotide sequence: TGCGCCAGCAGCTTATCGGGGACTGTCGGTGGCTACACCTTC. Amino acid sequence: CASSLSGTVGGYTF.

The chain joins TRBV5-4 to TRBJ1-2; D might be TRBD1 (6 bases). The germline V gene has CDR1 SGHNT and CDR2 YYREEE (reference sequence). With 4 bases removed from V and 8 bases from J, the gap between germline ends came to 18 bases. The CDR3 has 14 residues. The CDR3 reads CASSRSAQGPGYTF. The CDR3 nucleotides read TGTGCCAGCAGCCGGTCGGCACAGGGCCCAGGCTACACCTTC.

Remarks on this clone: Other DNA sequences in this sample translate to the same CDR3. This rearrangement joins TRBV19 to TRBJ2-3; TRBD2 matches at 12 bases. CDR3 length equals 16 residues. The V segment lost 3 bases and the J segment 2 bases; nucleotides outside the gene matches: 3. Germline CDR1 and CDR2: LNHDA and SQIVND (reference sequence). The CDR3 is CASSILAGGNTDTQYF. CDR3 bases: TGTGCCAGTAGTATCCTAGCGGGGGGGAACACAGATACGCAGTATTTT.

The gene calls are TRBV18 and TRBJ1-1; D call uncertain. The V end lost 1 base, the J end lost 4 bases, and 13 bases lay between the germline ends. Per the germline V gene, CDR1 is KGHSH and CDR2 is LQKENI. This CDR3 region has 15 residues. The CDR3 DNA reads as TGTGCCAGCTCACCACGGGCCGGTCGGGGCACTGAAGCTTTCTTT. Translation gives CASSPRAGRGTEAFF.

This clone came up a few times. The rearrangement joins TRBV19 to TRBJ1-5; possibly TRBD1 for D (5 bases). The CDR3 consists of 14 residues. The V gene lost 7 bases and the J gene lost 2 bases, with 12 bases spanning the gap. Per the germline V gene, CDR1 is LNHDA and CDR2 is SQIVND (reference sequence). CDR3 coding DNA: TGTGCCAGTACCATCCCCAGGGGCAATCAGCCCCAGCATTTT. Its translation: CASTIPRGNQPQHF.

The V call is TRBV18, the J call TRBJ2-5, with D hard to call. The germline CDR1 and CDR2 sequences are KGHSH and LQKENI. Deletions cut 4 bases from V and 5 bases from J, with 2 bases between. The CDR3 length is 10 residues. CDR3 loop: CASSRETQYF. In DNA, the CDR3 is TGTGCCAGCTCACGTGAGACCCAGTACTTC.

This clone was seen only a few times. The chain has TRBV2 and TRBJ1-1; unclear D gene. The CDR3 runs 15 residues. Trimming removed 2 bases from V and 0 bases from J, with 10 bases in between. Looked up from germline, CDR1 is SNHLY and CDR2 is FYNNEI. The CDR3 loop reads CASSESRHMNTEAFF. DNA of the CDR3: TGTGCCAGCAGTGAAAGTAGGCATATGAACACTGAAGCTTTCTTT.

This clone was detected once. V and J are TRBV7-8 and TRBJ2-1; tentative D call: TRBD2 (6 bases). The CDR3 runs to 16 residues. The germline V and J ends were trimmed by 0 bases and 0 bases, with 9 bases remaining between them. Germline V gives CDR1 SGHVS, CDR2 FQNEAQ. This CDR3 is CASSLAGTLSYNEQFF. The CDR3 DNA sequence: TGTGCCAGCAGCTTAGCGGGGACTCTCTCCTACAATGAGCAGTTCTTC.

The chain is built from TRBV5-1 and TRBJ1-1; a possible D gene is TRBD1 (6 bases). V lost 0 bases, J lost 1 base, and 22 bases lay in between. The CDR3 runs to 19 residues. Germline-derived CDR1 and CDR2 are SGHRS and YFSETQ. CDR3 bases: TGCGCCAGCAGCTTGGCCAATACATGGACAGTCAAAGGGAACACTGAAGCTTTCTTT. It yields the protein CASSLANTWTVKGNTEAFF. Supplemented by reference TRBV5-1 and TRBJ1-1, the full variable domain reads KAGVTQTPRYLIKTRGQQVTLSCSPISGHRSVSWYQQTPGQGLQFLFEYFSETQRNKGNFPGRFSGRQFSNSRSEMNVSTLELGDSALYLCASSLANTWTVKGNTEAFFGQGTRLTVV.

The V gene is TRBV11-1, the J gene TRBJ1-1; no definite D call. CDR1 is SGHAT, CDR2 FQDESV, per germline (reference sequence). CDR3 length: 15 amino acids. V was clipped by 5 bases and J by 3 bases, with 16 bases between them. CDR3 residues: CASSPRAVRDTEAFF. The CDR3 DNA sequence: TGTGCCAGCAGCCCCCGGGCAGTGCGGGACACTGAAGCTTTCTTT.

J is TRBJ1-4 and V is TRBV4-1; 9 bases map to TRBD1. CDR1 and CDR2 (germline): MGHRA, YSYEKL. The CDR3 sequence is 17 residues long. Unmatched junction bases numbered 4, after V lost 2 bases and J lost 0 bases. CDR3 bases: TGCGCCAGCAGCCAATACAGGGGGCAAACAACTAATGAAAAACTGTTTTTT. Amino acids: CASSQYRGQTTNEKLFF.

This sequence joins TRBV5-5 and TRBJ2-1; no firm D call. Trimming stripped 6 bases from V and 8 bases from J, with 15 bases between. Germline V gene data show CDR1 as SGHKS and CDR2 as YYEKEE (reference sequence). CDR3 length: 13 residues. The CDR3 sequence: CASIRSGFDEQFF. CDR3 bases: TGTGCCAGCATCCGATCCGGGTTCGATGAGCAGTTCTTC. Full variable domain (missing parts from reference TRBV5-5 and TRBJ2-1): DAGVTQSPTHLIKTRGQQVTLRCSPISGHKSVSWYQQVLGQGPQFIFQYYEKEERGRGNFPDRFSARQFPNYSSELNVNALLLGDSALYLCASIRSGFDEQFFGPGTRLTVL.

This rearrangement joins TRBV7-8 to TRBJ1-2; D gene uncertain. Germline V gene lookup returns CDR1 SGHVS and CDR2 FQNEAQ. V lost 5 bases, J lost 4 bases, and 17 bases lay in between. The CDR3 extends over 15 amino acids. CDR3 sequence reads: CASSPQTLLGYGYTF. Written as DNA, the CDR3 is TGTGCCAGCAGCCCCCAGACCCTACTGGGCTATGGCTACACCTTC.

In DNA form, the CDR3 reads TGCGCCAGCAGTCTGGGAACGGTTGGCAGGGTAGACCAAGAGACCCAGTACTTC. Protein: CASSLGTVGRVDQETQYF. The rearrangement uses TRBV5-1 and TRBJ2-5, with D possibly TRBD1 on 5 matching bases. V lost 5 bases and J 0 bases, leaving 23 bases between the germline ends. Germline V gives CDR1 SGHRS, CDR2 YFSETQ. The CDR3 extends over 18 amino acids.

The rearrangement links TRBV7-6 to TRBJ2-1; 10 positions agree with TRBD2. This CDR3 has 17 residues. V dropped 5 bases and J dropped 1; count of bases not matched to a gene: 8. The germline CDR1 and CDR2 sequences are SGHVS and FNYEAQ. This CDR3 is CASSLSGGAFSYNEQFF. The DNA of the CDR3 is TGTGCCAGCAGCCTAAGCGGGGGGGCCTTTTCCTACAATGAGCAGTTCTTC. Variable domain in full (rest from reference TRBV7-6 and TRBJ2-1): GAGVSQSPRYKVTKRGQDVALRCDPISGHVSLYWYRQALGQGPEFLTYFNYEAQQDKSGLPNDRFSAERPEGSISTLTIQRTEQRDSAMYRCASSLSGGAFSYNEQFFGPGTRLTVL.

This chain joins TRBV19 and TRBJ2-7; 11 bases are a match to TRBD1. Per germline, CDR1 LNHDA and CDR2 SQIVND (reference sequence). V shed 9 bases and J 4 bases; nucleotides not matched to a gene: 11. The CDR3 contains 15 residues. CDR3 loop: CASQGSGQGVYEQYF. CDR3 nucleotide sequence: TGTGCCAGCCAAGGGTCGGGACAGGGGGTATACGAGCAGTACTTC.

This chain links TRBV13 with TRBJ1-1; no reliable D call. CDR3 length equals 14 residues. V shed 5 bases and J shed 4 bases, with 14 bases lying between them. Germline V gene data show CDR1 as PRHDT and CDR2 as FYEKMQ (reference sequence). The CDR3 sequence is CASSPNGGRTEAFF. The CDR3 region has the DNA TGTGCCAGCAGCCCCAACGGTGGCCGCACTGAAGCTTTCTTT. Full variable domain (remainder filled in from reference TRBV13 and TRBJ1-1): AAGVIQSPRHLIKEKRETATLKCYPIPRHDTVYWYQQGPGQDPQFLISFYEKMQSDKGSIPDRFSAQQFSDYHSELNMSSLELGDSALYFCASSPNGGRTEAFFGQGTRLTVV.

J is TRBJ2-5 and V is TRBV12-5; tentative D call: TRBD2 (6 bases). Trimming removed 6 bases from V and 1 base from J, with 15 bases in between. CDR3 length equals 15 residues. From germline, CDR1 is LGHNT and CDR2 FRNRAP. CDR3 sequence reads: CASGPGGAIQETQYF. The CDR3 nucleotides read TGTGCTAGTGGCCCCGGAGGGGCCATCCAAGAGACCCAGTACTTC. Together with reference TRBV12-5 and TRBJ2-5, the CDR3 gives the full variable domain: DARVTQTPRHKVTEMGQEVTMRCQPILGHNTVFWYRQTMMQGLELLAYFRNRAPLDDSGMPKDRFSAEMPDATLATLKIQPSEPRDSAVYFCASGPGGAIQETQYFGPGTRLLVL.